These 26 T cell receptor beta chains came from one sample sequenced in a study of blood T cell repertoires in COVID-19 (TCRdb year 2020). The library was made by the immunoSEQ multiplex PCR assay. TCRdb obtained this table from immuneACCESS and retained in-frame rearrangements with V and J assigned. These tables miss some clones; where compared with another copy, unresolved V genes account for less than half of the shortfall, and the remainder is unexplained. Counted in this sample were around 160,000 clones; about four fifths of them appeared once. Together, the top ten hold around 10% of the sample. Sequencing was done on a sample of peripheral blood. The receptor set was obtained from a man aged 60-69 years with active or convalescent COVID-19.

The V and J genes are TRBV9 and TRBJ2-7, with 7 bases lining up with TRBD1. The germline V gene has CDR1 SGDLS and CDR2 YYNGEE. The CDR3 sequence is 15 residues long. J was trimmed by 4 bases and V by 4 bases; bases with no gene match: 11. CDR3 sequence: CASSPRQGQGYEQYF. CDR3 DNA: TGTGCCAGCAGCCCACGACAGGGTCAGGGTTACGAGCAGTACTTC.

This chain links TRBV11-2 with TRBJ1-1; TRBD1 agrees at 9 bases. CDR1 is SGHAT and CDR2 is FQNNGV in the germline V gene. After removal of 6 bases from V and 1 base from J, the junction contained 9 bases not matched to a gene. The CDR3 totals 16 residues. The CDR3 DNA sequence: TGTGCCAGCAGGACAGGGGGGAAAGGTGGGAACACTGAAGCTTTCTTT. It translates to CASRTGGKGGNTEAFF.

The chain joins TRBV27 to TRBJ2-5; 11 bases are a match to TRBD2. The germline CDR1 and CDR2 sequences are MNHEY and SMNVEV (reference sequence). The trim removed 3 bases at V and 3 bases at J, leaving 9 bases unmatched. The CDR3 extends over 17 amino acids. The DNA for the CDR3 is TGTGCCAGCAGTTTTTTTAGCGGGAGGGCCTTCGAAGAGACCCAGTACTTC. Translated, it gives CASSFFSGRAFEETQYF.

This rearrangement joins TRBV4-2 to TRBJ2-3; D may be TRBD2 (6 bases). The CDR3 loop spans 15 amino acids. Germline V gene data show CDR1 as LGHNA and CDR2 as YNFKEQ. V gave up 0 bases and J gave up 2 bases, with 9 bases separating them. The CDR3: CASSQDSGDTDTQYF. As DNA, the CDR3 is TGTGCCAGCAGCCAAGATTCGGGGGACACAGATACGCAGTATTTT.

The chain links TRBV12-3 or TRBV12-4 to TRBJ1-2; TRBD1 might be the D (6 bases). V was shortened by 4 bases and J by 7 bases, with 13 bases between the two germline ends. CDR3 length: 13 amino acids. In DNA, the CDR3 is TGTGCCAGCAGTTCTACAGGGAGCCGTGGCTACACCTTC. Protein sequence: CASSSTGSRGYTF.

The rearrangement uses TRBV2 and TRBJ2-3; possibly TRBD1 for D (5 bases). Germline CDR1 and CDR2: SNHLY and FYNNEI. Trimming shortened V by 9 bases and J by 3 bases, and 7 bases separated the two germline ends. The CDR3 has 11 amino acids. The CDR3 loop reads CASGATDTQYF. As DNA, the CDR3 is TGTGCCAGTGGGGCTACAGATACGCAGTATTTT. The full variable domain, in which reference TRBV2 and TRBJ2-3 provide the parts outside the CDR3, is EPEVTQTPSHQVTQMGQEVILRCVPISNHLYFYWYRQILGQKVEFLVSFYNNEISEKSEIFDDQFSVERPDGSNFTLKIRSTKLEDSAMYFCASGATDTQYFGPGTRLTVL.

The V gene is TRBV2, the J gene TRBJ1-6; 11 positions agree with TRBD1. The CDR3 has 15 amino acids. V lost 8 bases to trimming and J lost 6 bases; unmatched junction nucleotides: 6. Germline CDR1 and CDR2: SNHLY and FYNNEI. This CDR3 is CASGGQGAFNSPLHF. The CDR3, as DNA: TGTGCCAGCGGTGGACAGGGGGCCTTTAATTCACCCCTCCACTTT. Filled out from reference TRBV2 and TRBJ1-6, the complete variable domain reads EPEVTQTPSHQVTQMGQEVILRCVPISNHLYFYWYRQILGQKVEFLVSFYNNEISEKSEIFDDQFSVERPDGSNFTLKIRSTKLEDSAMYFCASGGQGAFNSPLHFGNGTRLTVT.

The rearrangement joins TRBV10-1 to TRBJ2-1, with D possibly being TRBD2 (5 bases). The CDR3 runs 16 residues. V lost 3 bases to trimming and J lost 0 bases, with 12 bases between them. Per germline, CDR1 WNHNN and CDR2 SYGVQD (reference sequence). CDR3 nucleotide sequence: TGCGCCAGCAGTGACTTGATGGGGAGCTCCTACAATGAGCAGTTCTTC. Its protein is CASSDLMGSSYNEQFF.

In regard to this clone: Other nucleotide sequences from this sample produce the same CDR3. V and J are TRBV2 and TRBJ2-7; tentative D call: TRBD2 (6 bases). The CDR3 runs to 14 residues. V gave up 0 bases and J gave up 4 bases, with 10 bases separating them. The germline gives CDR1 SNHLY, CDR2 FYNNEI. The CDR3 sequence: CASSEASGVYEQYF. The CDR3, as DNA: TGTGCCAGCAGTGAAGCTAGCGGAGTATACGAGCAGTACTTC.

This chain connects TRBV29-1 to TRBJ2-1; 7 bases fit TRBD2. Losses at the gene ends were 6 bases for V and 8 bases for J; bases not matched to a gene: 10. CDR1 SQVTM and CDR2 ANQGSEA come from the germline V gene. The CDR3 extends over 13 amino acids. The CDR3: CSVLGGEWDEQFF. DNA of the CDR3: TGCAGCGTCCTGGGGGGGGAATGGGATGAGCAGTTCTTC.

CDR3 residues: CASSQGLSRGGFTDTQYF. The CDR3 region has the DNA TGTGCCAGCAGCCAAGGTCTTTCGCGGGGGGGCTTTACAGATACGCAGTATTTT. The V gene is TRBV3-1 (or the pseudogene TRBV3-2), the J gene TRBJ2-3; 9 bases fit TRBD2. The CDR3 extends over 18 amino acids. J was trimmed by 3 bases and V by 1 base; bases with no gene match: 11. Germline CDR1 and CDR2: LGHDT and YNNKEL (reference sequence).

The chain has TRBV3-1 (or the pseudogene TRBV3-2) and TRBJ1-5; 8 bases map to TRBD1. Trimming took 1 base from V and 5 from J; bases not matched to a gene: 1. The CDR3 is made up of 14 amino acids. CDR1 LGHDT and CDR2 YNNKEL come from the germline V gene (reference sequence). The CDR3 spells CASSQGTGYQPQHF. CDR3 DNA sequence: TGTGCCAGCAGCCAAGGGACAGGGTATCAGCCCCAGCATTTT.

This chain links TRBV12-3 or TRBV12-4 with TRBJ2-7; 10 nucleotides align to TRBD2. The junction had 7 bases not matched to a gene; V was cut back by 7 bases and J by 7 bases. CDR3 length: 13 residues. The CDR3 is CASTLAGVEEQYF. For the CDR3, the DNA is TGTGCCAGCACCCTAGCGGGAGTGGAAGAGCAGTACTTC.

A remark on this clone: Other nucleotide sequences from this sample produce the same CDR3. V is TRBV5-1 and J is TRBJ2-3, with D unresolved. The CDR3 totals 13 residues. Deletions cut 0 bases from V and 1 base from J, with 3 bases between. Germline-derived CDR1 and CDR2 are SGHRS and YFSETQ. CDR3 sequence reads: CASSLAGTDTQYF. CDR3 DNA: TGCGCCAGCAGCTTGGCGGGCACAGATACGCAGTATTTT.

The rearrangement uses TRBV27 and TRBJ1-4; 7 nucleotides match TRBD1. Per germline, CDR1 MNHEY and CDR2 SMNVEV (reference sequence). V was clipped by 3 bases and J by 5 bases; unmatched bases: 3. The CDR3 sequence is 14 residues long. The CDR3 loop reads CASSLDRNNEKLFF. CDR3 nucleotides: TGTGCCAGCAGTTTGGACAGGAACAATGAAAAACTGTTTTTT.

This clone was counted a single time. The chain is built from TRBV3-1 (or the pseudogene TRBV3-2) and TRBJ2-5; 13 nucleotides align to TRBD2. CDR1 is LGHDT and CDR2 is YNNKEL in the germline V gene (reference sequence). The CDR3 length is 16 residues. The V and J ends lost 5 bases and 0 bases, in that order; junction bases with no gene match: 3. The CDR3 DNA reads as TGTGCCAGCAGCTTGGGACTAGCGGGGTACCAAGAGACCCAGTACTTC. This translates into CASSLGLAGYQETQYF.

The V call is TRBV5-4, the J call TRBJ2-1; the match to TRBD2 covers 8 bases. This CDR3 has 16 residues. Germline CDR1 and CDR2: SGHNT and YYREEE (reference sequence). V was pared by 0 bases and J by 4 bases, with 6 bases of the junction left unmatched. Here the CDR3 DNA reads TGTGCCAGCAGCTTGGATAGTAGCGGGGTTTACAATGAGCAGTTCTTC. Protein product: CASSLDSSGVYNEQFF.

The rearrangement joins TRBV15 to TRBJ1-2, with TRBD1 identical over 11 bases. Germline trimming cut 5 bases from V and 8 bases from J; bases unmatched to any gene: 10. The CDR3 has 15 amino acids. Germline CDR1 and CDR2: LNHNV and YYDKDF (reference sequence). The CDR3 coding sequence is TGTGCCACCAGCGTGGACAGGGGGCTGAATCTAGGCTACACCTTC. Protein: CATSVDRGLNLGYTF.

This chain links TRBV3-1 (or the pseudogene TRBV3-2) with TRBJ2-4; 10 positions match TRBD2. Losses at the gene ends were 3 bases for V and 4 bases for J; bases not matched to a gene: 3. The CDR3 contains 15 residues. The V gene's germline CDR1 is LGHDT and CDR2 YNNKEL (reference sequence). CDR3 sequence (DNA): TGTGCCAGCAGCCACCCGACTAGCGGGAAAAACATTCAGTACTTC. The encoded protein is CASSHPTSGKNIQYF.

The chain has TRBV5-1 and TRBJ2-3; D is unclear. CDR1 is SGHRS, CDR2 YFSETQ, per germline. The CDR3 has 15 residues. V lost 4 bases and J 2 bases, leaving 14 bases between the germline ends. The CDR3 coding sequence is TGCGCCAGCAGCCCCGACCCTAGAACCACAGATACGCAGTATTTT. Protein: CASSPDPRTTDTQYF. The whole variable domain, remainder taken from reference TRBV5-1 and TRBJ2-3, is KAGVTQTPRYLIKTRGQQVTLSCSPISGHRSVSWYQQTPGQGLQFLFEYFSETQRNKGNFPGRFSGRQFSNSRSEMNVSTLELGDSALYLCASSPDPRTTDTQYFGPGTRLTVL.

The V and J genes are TRBV28 and TRBJ1-1; D is undetermined. V lost 6 bases, J lost 0 bases, and 17 bases lay in between. The CDR3 consists of 16 residues. The germline gives CDR1 MDHEN, CDR2 SYDVKM. The CDR3 spells CASSAFERALNTEAFF. CDR3 nucleotides: TGTGCCAGCAGCGCCTTTGAGAGGGCTTTGAACACTGAAGCTTTCTTT. Full variable domain (outside the CDR3, taken from reference TRBV28 and TRBJ1-1): DVKVTQSSRYLVKRTGEKVFLECVQDMDHENMFWYRQDPGLGLRLIYFSYDVKMKEKGDIPEGYSVSREKKERFSLILESASTNQTSMYLCASSAFERALNTEAFFGQGTRLTVV.

The chain has TRBV5-1 and TRBJ2-7; TRBD1 is a possible D gene (6 bases). The CDR3 consists of 14 residues. V lost 4 bases to trimming and J lost 0 bases, with 11 bases between them. Germline V gene sequence: CDR1 SGHRS, CDR2 YFSETQ. This CDR3 reads CASSAGDISYEQYF. In nucleotides, the CDR3 is TGCGCCAGCAGCGCCGGGGACATCTCCTACGAGCAGTACTTC. The variable domain in full, completed from reference TRBV5-1 and TRBJ2-7, reads KAGVTQTPRYLIKTRGQQVTLSCSPISGHRSVSWYQQTPGQGLQFLFEYFSETQRNKGNFPGRFSGRQFSNSRSEMNVSTLELGDSALYLCASSAGDISYEQYFGPGTRLTVT.

V usage is TRBV11-2 and J usage is TRBJ2-5, with D uncertain. In germline, CDR1 is SGHAT, CDR2 FQNNGV. CDR3 size: 14 residues. Trimming pared 0 bases from V and 0 bases from J, leaving 5 bases between. The CDR3 spells CASSLDRNQETQYF. CDR3 coding DNA: TGTGCCAGCAGCTTAGACAGGAACCAAGAGACCCAGTACTTC.

The CDR3 loop is CASSPQLLRLYF. As DNA, the CDR3 is TGTGCCAGCAGTCCTCAATTACTACGTCTGTATTTT. This chain uses TRBV27 with TRBJ2-3; D is unclear. Germline V gene sequence: CDR1 MNHEY, CDR2 SMNVEV (reference sequence). This CDR3 contains 12 residues. Trimming shortened V by 5 bases and J by 14 bases, and 17 bases separated the two germline ends.

The genes are TRBV20-1 and TRBJ1-1, with a weak D call TRBD1 (5 bases). Between the trimmed V and J ends, which lost 3 bases and 1 base, there was a span of 12 bases. Germline V CDR1 and CDR2: DFQATT, SNEGSKA (reference sequence). The CDR3 is 14 amino acids. CDR3 in amino acids: CSASSGLPNTEAFF. The CDR3, as DNA: TGCAGTGCTAGTTCGGGACTCCCGAACACTGAAGCTTTCTTT.

The gene calls are TRBV3-1 (or the pseudogene TRBV3-2) and TRBJ2-5; 10 bases are shared with TRBD2. V shed 4 bases and J 4 bases; nucleotides not matched to a gene: 3. This CDR3 has 14 residues. Germline CDR1 and CDR2: LGHDT and YNNKEL (reference sequence). The CDR3 sequence is CASSPSSGGETQYF. CDR3 coding DNA: TGTGCCAGCAGCCCATCTAGCGGGGGAGAGACCCAGTACTTC.